Described below is a single T cell receptor beta chain sequence and its context. This sample was included in a study of T cells expressing NK-cell markers. The CDR3 loop spans 15 amino acids. Germline CDR1 KGHDR, CDR2 SFDVKD. One entry per CDR3 protein, without DNA, is what TCRdb gives after re-calling the 5' RACE reads. The ten most abundant clones cover around 37% of a sample with 150,000 to 180,000 distinct CDR3 sequences. J is TRBJ2-1 and V is TRBV24-1; TCRdb's assignment of TRBD1 cannot be checked, as there is no DNA. The receptor comes from a woman aged 45-65 years in good health. Sequencing was performed on blood T cells: a sorted CD56 or NKG2C T cell subset, CD4+ or CD8+ T cells, or bulk PBMC T cells (not recorded which). The CDR3 spells CATSGWDRGYNEQFF.